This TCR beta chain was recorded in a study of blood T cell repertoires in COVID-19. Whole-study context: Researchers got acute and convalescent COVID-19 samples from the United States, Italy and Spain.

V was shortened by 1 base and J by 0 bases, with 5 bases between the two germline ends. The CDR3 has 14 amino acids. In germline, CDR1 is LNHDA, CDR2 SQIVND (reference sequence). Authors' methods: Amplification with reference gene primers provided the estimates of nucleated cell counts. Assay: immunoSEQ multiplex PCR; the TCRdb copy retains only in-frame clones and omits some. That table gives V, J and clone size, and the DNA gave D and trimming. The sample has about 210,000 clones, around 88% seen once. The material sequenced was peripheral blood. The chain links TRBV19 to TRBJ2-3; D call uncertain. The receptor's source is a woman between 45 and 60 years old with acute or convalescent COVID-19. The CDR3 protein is CASSIVRSTDTQYF. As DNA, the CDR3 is TGTGCCAGTAGTATAGTGAGGAGCACAGATACGCAGTATTTT.